A single sample is the source of the 15 T cell receptor beta chains below, sequenced in a study of identical twins. MiXCR, applied by TCRdb to the 5' RACE reads, yields one record per CDR3 protein. The table shows approximately 600,000 distinct CDR3 sequences, with just over 7% occurring only once. The same data also went into a second study, on yellow fever vaccine responses in identical twins.

Sequences were obtained from PBMCs. Receptor source: a young woman in good health.

The chain carries TRBV28 and TRBJ1-6, with 9 bases lining up with TRBD1. J was trimmed by 5 bases and V by 6 bases; bases with no gene match: 8. This CDR3 has 16 residues. CDR1 is MDHEN and CDR2 is SYDVKM in the germline V gene. CDR3 in amino acids: CASSSGQGFDNSPLHF. The CDR3 region has the DNA TGTGCCAGCAGCTCCGGACAGGGGTTCGATAATTCACCCCTCCACTTT. The entire variable domain, with the rest obtained from reference TRBV28 and TRBJ1-6, is as follows: DVKVTQSSRYLVKRTGEKVFLECVQDMDHENMFWYRQDPGLGLRLIYFSYDVKMKEKGDIPEGYSVSREKKERFSLILESASTNQTSMYLCASSSGQGFDNSPLHFGNGTRLTVT.

The CDR3 sequence: CASSLNIVRLSSYNEQFF. The CDR3, as DNA: TGTGCCAGCAGCTTAAATATAGTCAGACTCAGCTCCTACAATGAGCAGTTCTTC. The chain has TRBV11-2 and TRBJ2-1, with no clear D. The ends were cut back, 2 bases at V and 0 bases at J, with 17 bases in the middle. CDR3 length equals 18 residues. Germline lookup yields CDR1 SGHAT and CDR2 FQNNGV.

The V gene is TRBV4-1, the J gene TRBJ2-1; D may be TRBD2 (5 bases). This CDR3 is built from 20 residues. Germline V gene lookup returns CDR1 MGHRA and CDR2 YSYEKL. V lost 4 bases, J lost 0 bases, and 25 bases lay in between. The CDR3 loop reads CASSPRERDEARFSYNEQFF. As DNA, the CDR3 is TGCGCCAGCAGCCCCCGGGAAAGGGATGAGGCTAGATTCTCCTACAATGAGCAGTTCTTC.

The chain carries TRBV2 and TRBJ2-3; the D gene is possibly TRBD2 (7 bases). The CDR3 runs to 14 residues. Trimming removed 8 bases from V and 6 bases from J, with 18 bases in between. CDR1 is SNHLY and CDR2 is FYNNEI in the germline V gene. CDR3 sequence reads: CASPGGPGRDTQYF. CDR3 in DNA: TGTGCCAGCCCGGGGGGCCCGGGGCGTGATACGCAGTATTTT.

Ten or more counts support this clonotype. This rearrangement joins TRBV27 to TRBJ2-7; possibly TRBD2 for D (6 bases). V lost 7 bases and J lost 4, with 17 bases in between. Germline V gene lookup returns CDR1 MNHEY and CDR2 SMNVEV (reference sequence). The CDR3 loop spans 14 amino acids. CDR3 protein: CASKEREQRYEQYF. In DNA, the CDR3 is TGTGCCAGCAAAGAACGGGAGCAGAGGTACGAGCAGTACTTC.

This clonotype showed up just a few times. V gene TRBV19 combines with J gene TRBJ2-5, with D tentatively TRBD2 (5 bases). This CDR3 has 15 residues. The V gene's germline CDR1 is LNHDA and CDR2 SQIVND (reference sequence). The ends were cut back, 4 bases at V and 1 base at J, with 13 bases in the middle. The CDR3 DNA follows: TGTGCCAGTAGTAGACGGGAAGGAGTCCAAGAGACCCAGTACTTC. Amino acids: CASSRREGVQETQYF. The complete variable domain, with remaining parts taken from reference TRBV19 and TRBJ2-5, reads DGGITQSPKYLFRKEGQNVTLSCEQNLNHDAMYWYRQDPGQGLRLIYYSQIVNDFQKGDIAEGYSVSREKKESFPLTVTSAQKNPTAFYLCASSRREGVQETQYFGPGTRLLVL.

Ten or more counts support this clonotype. The V and J genes are TRBV29-1 and TRBJ2-1; perhaps TRBD2 as D (6 bases). V was clipped by 0 bases and J by 2 bases, with 8 bases between them. Germline CDR1 is SQVTM and CDR2 is ANQGSEA. This CDR3 comprises 14 residues. This CDR3 reads CSVEDGRAYNEQFF. In DNA form, the CDR3 reads TGCAGCGTTGAAGACGGGAGAGCCTACAATGAGCAGTTCTTC.

Only a few counts were recorded for this clonotype. The V gene is TRBV6-5, the J gene TRBJ1-5; TRBD1 might be the D (6 bases). The CDR3 contains 18 residues. The germline CDR1 and CDR2 sequences are MNHEY and SVGAGI. The V gene lost 2 bases and the J gene lost 1 base, with 18 bases spanning the gap. The CDR3 region is CASSYTSTGTGSNQPQHF. The DNA for the CDR3 is TGTGCCAGCAGTTACACCAGCACAGGGACGGGGAGCAATCAGCCCCAGCATTTT.

Ten or more counts support this clonotype. The CDR3 loop reads CASSPGLFYEQYF. CDR3 sequence (DNA): TGTGCCAGCAGTCCCGGACTATTTTACGAGCAGTACTTC. This chain uses TRBV27 with TRBJ2-7; perhaps TRBD2 as D (6 bases). Looked up from germline, CDR1 is MNHEY and CDR2 is SMNVEV (reference sequence). This CDR3 has 13 residues. V lost 5 bases to trimming and J lost 4 bases, with 12 bases between them.

The chain joins TRBV7-8 to TRBJ2-5, with 8 bases identical to TRBD1. Trimming took 0 bases from V and 0 from J; bases not matched to a gene: 6. The CDR3 is 17 amino acids. CDR1 SGHVS and CDR2 FQNEAQ come from the germline V gene. The chain's CDR3 is CASSLALDRAYQETQYF. CDR3 sequence (DNA): TGTGCCAGCAGCTTAGCGCTGGACAGGGCCTACCAAGAGACCCAGTACTTC.

There are a few counts of this clonotype. The genes are TRBV29-1 and TRBJ2-1, with TRBD2 as a possible D gene (5 bases). CDR1 and CDR2 (germline): SQVTM, ANQGSEA. The CDR3 totals 15 residues. Trimming took off 2 bases at V and 0 bases at J, with 11 bases between the two ends. The CDR3 region is CSVELAHGSYNEQFF. The CDR3 coding sequence is TGCAGCGTTGAACTAGCCCACGGCTCCTACAATGAGCAGTTCTTC.

This clonotype was observed a handful of times. This sequence joins TRBV12-3 or TRBV12-4 and TRBJ1-4; 9 bases align to TRBD1. With V trimmed by 5 bases and J by 7 bases, 11 bases remained unmatched. This CDR3 has 16 amino acids. CDR3 residues: CASSPGKDRGIEKLFF. The CDR3 coding sequence is TGTGCCAGCAGTCCCGGAAAGGACAGGGGAATTGAAAAACTGTTTTTT.

V is TRBV12-3 or TRBV12-4 and J is TRBJ2-7, with 7 bases identical to TRBD2. The CDR3 length is 15 residues. V shed 6 bases, J shed 0 bases, and the junction held 8 bases outside the gene matches. CDR3 residues: CASSLTSPISYEQYF. The CDR3 DNA reads TGTGCCAGCAGCCTGACTAGCCCAATCTCCTACGAGCAGTACTTC.

This clonotype has a handful of counts. The chain combines TRBV7-9 with TRBJ2-3; D is uncertain. The CDR3 sequence is 14 residues long. The V end was cut by 5 bases, the J end by 0 bases, with 9 bases between. Germline CDR1 reads SEHNR; CDR2 reads FQNEAQ (reference sequence). The CDR3 sequence: CASSLKKSTDTQYF. CDR3 sequence (DNA): TGTGCCAGCAGCCTAAAGAAAAGCACAGATACGCAGTATTTT.

This chain uses TRBV2 with TRBJ1-5, with D possibly being TRBD1 (6 bases). This CDR3 region has 16 residues. V was trimmed by 3 bases and J by 0 bases, leaving 12 bases between them. Germline V lookup: CDR1 SNHLY, CDR2 FYNNEI. CDR3 sequence (DNA): TGTGCCAGCAGTGAGGTGGGGGCTGGTAGCAATCAGCCCCAGCATTTT. Protein sequence: CASSEVGAGSNQPQHF.